These 6 T cell receptor beta chains share one sample of origin, sequenced in a study of blood T cell repertoires in COVID-19. Only in-frame clones appear in the TCRdb table, and some are missing; sequencing was by immunoSEQ multiplex PCR. The sample consists of approximately 250,000 clones, around 80% of them appearing once. The sequenced sample was PBMCs or T cells enriched from blood (not recorded which). These receptors all stem from a man younger than 45 with acute COVID-19.

The chain couples TRBV5-1 to TRBJ1-2; no clear D. This CDR3 region has 15 residues. Germline V gene lookup returns CDR1 SGHRS and CDR2 YFSETQ. Trimming removed 0 bases at V and 0 bases at J, with 9 bases between. The CDR3 region is CASSLDGISNYGYTF. DNA for the CDR3: TGCGCCAGCAGCTTGGACGGGATTTCTAACTATGGCTACACCTTC.

This clone was found once. This chain connects TRBV25-1 to TRBJ1-1; a possible D gene is TRBD1 (5 bases). Germline V lookup: CDR1 MGHDK, CDR2 SYGVNS. V was pared by 4 bases and J by 4 bases, with 16 bases between. The CDR3 sequence is 15 residues long. Here the CDR3 reads CASSVTSRVPTEAFF. Here the CDR3 DNA reads TGTGCCAGCAGTGTAACCAGCAGGGTACCCACTGAAGCTTTCTTT.

The chain employs TRBV24-1 and TRBJ1-5, with D perhaps matching TRBD1 (5 bases). The CDR3 has 15 amino acids. Germline V lookup: CDR1 KGHDR, CDR2 SFDVKD. V lost 9 bases to trimming and J lost 1 base, with 15 bases between them. CDR3: CATASRGGSNQPQHF. The CDR3 DNA is TGTGCCACCGCTTCTCGCGGGGGAAGCAATCAGCCCCAGCATTTT.

A few counts support this clone. The rearrangement links TRBV7-9 to TRBJ2-2; weak D call: TRBD2 (6 bases). The germline CDR1 and CDR2 sequences are SEHNR and FQNEAQ (reference sequence). The CDR3 covers 15 residues. V lost 0 bases and J 4 bases, leaving 9 bases between the germline ends. CDR3 sequence (DNA): TGTGCCAGCAGCTTAGCGGGGGGAAGCACCGGGGAGCTGTTTTTT. Translation gives CASSLAGGSTGELFF.

The V call is TRBV2, the J call TRBJ2-1; TRBD1 aligns across 7 bases. Germline loops: CDR1 SNHLY, CDR2 FYNNEI. Germline trimming cut 3 bases from V and 7 bases from J; bases unmatched to any gene: 0. The CDR3 sequence is 12 residues long. CDR3: CASSDRGNEQFF. CDR3 coding DNA: TGTGCCAGCAGTGACAGGGGGAATGAGCAGTTCTTC.

This chain uses TRBV12-3 or TRBV12-4 with TRBJ1-2; D perhaps matches TRBD1 (6 bases). The V end was cut by 7 bases, the J end by 8 bases, with 14 bases between. The CDR3 has 12 amino acids. The CDR3 spells CASTSGASGYTF. CDR3 coding DNA: TGTGCCAGCACCTCAGGGGCCTCAGGCTACACCTTC.